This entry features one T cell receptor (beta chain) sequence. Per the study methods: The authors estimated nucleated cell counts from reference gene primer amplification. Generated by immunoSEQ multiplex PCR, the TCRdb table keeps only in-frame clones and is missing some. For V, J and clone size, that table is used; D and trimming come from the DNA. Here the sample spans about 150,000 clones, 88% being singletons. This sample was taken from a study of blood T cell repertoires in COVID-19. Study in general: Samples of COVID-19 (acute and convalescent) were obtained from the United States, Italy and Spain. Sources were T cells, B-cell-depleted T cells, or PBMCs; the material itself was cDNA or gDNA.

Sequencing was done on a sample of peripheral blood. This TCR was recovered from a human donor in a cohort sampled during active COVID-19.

CDR3 nucleotide sequence: TGCGCCAGCAGATTTGTAAGGTCGATTGGGATCGCAGGGGGAGATACGCAGTATTTT. This translates into CASRFVRSIGIAGGDTQYF. The gene calls are TRBV5-1 and TRBJ2-3, with 7 positions matching TRBD1. The CDR3 totals 19 residues. The V gene's germline CDR1 is SGHRS and CDR2 YFSETQ. Losses at the gene ends were 5 bases for V and 5 bases for J; bases not matched to a gene: 23.